A single sample is the source of the 26 T cell receptor beta chains below, sequenced in a study of blood T cells in healthy people across ages. Combining a sample-barcoded 5' primer with a J-beta primer mix, a second PCR ran for about 6 to 12 cycles. TCRdb called the 5' RACE reads again in MiXCR, with one record for every CDR3 protein. This repertoire shows 1.2 million to 1.5 million distinct CDR3 sequences, 59% found once; its top ten account for 6.5% to 8.5%. Sequencing input: blood. These receptor sequences come from a man younger than 30 in good health.

This clonotype was detected only a few times. V is TRBV4-1 and J is TRBJ1-5; D is unclear. V lost 2 bases and J lost 5, with 16 bases in between. The CDR3 is 16 amino acids. The V gene's germline CDR1 is MGHRA and CDR2 YSYEKL. The CDR3 sequence: CASSQSIGREDQPQHF. The CDR3 coding sequence is TGCGCCAGCAGCCAATCCATAGGACGGGAAGATCAGCCCCAGCATTTT.

The gene calls are TRBV3-1 and TRBJ1-4; D is unresolved. V was cut by 3 bases and J by 7 bases, with 6 bases left in between. The CDR3 covers 12 residues. CDR1 is LGHDT, CDR2 YNNKEL, per germline (reference sequence). This CDR3 reads CASSHLAEKLFF. The CDR3 DNA is TGTGCCAGCAGCCATTTAGCTGAAAAACTGTTTTTT.

The genes are TRBV10-3 and TRBJ1-1; D remains ambiguous. V lost 3 bases to trimming and J lost 5 bases, with 13 bases between them. The CDR3 covers 14 residues. CDR1 ENHRY and CDR2 SYGVKD come from the germline V gene. The CDR3 spells CAISDSVRRTEAFF. The CDR3, as DNA: TGTGCCATCAGTGATTCGGTTAGGCGGACTGAAGCTTTCTTT.

The rearrangement uses TRBV4-1 and TRBJ2-5; no firm D call. The length of the CDR3 is 19 residues. Trimming took 3 bases from V and 3 from J, leaving 26 bases between them. Germline V gene lookup returns CDR1 MGHRA and CDR2 YSYEKL. CDR3 DNA: TGCGCCAGCAGCCAGGCTCTACCCCGGCTAAGGAATACAGAAGAGACCCAGTACTTC. Protein product: CASSQALPRLRNTEETQYF.

This rearrangement joins TRBV20-1 to TRBJ2-7; 10 bases line up with TRBD2. The trim removed 6 bases at V and 2 bases at J, leaving 10 bases unmatched. The germline CDR1 and CDR2 sequences are DFQATT and SNEGSKA (reference sequence). This CDR3 spans 15 amino acids. CDR3 region: CSANTGTSATYEQYF. The CDR3, as DNA: TGCAGTGCAAATACCGGGACTAGCGCCACCTACGAGCAGTACTTC.

The chain has TRBV6-5 and TRBJ2-7; 8 bases map to TRBD1. The CDR3 covers 15 residues. Trimming removed 6 bases from V and 5 bases from J; junction bases left unmatched: 12. Germline CDR1 reads MNHEY; CDR2 reads SVGAGI. CDR3 residues: CASRNPTGAVHEQYF. CDR3 bases: TGTGCCAGCAGAAATCCGACAGGGGCGGTCCACGAGCAGTACTTC.

The genes are TRBV7-9 and TRBJ2-7; no reliable D call. The length of the CDR3 is 14 residues. Trimming removed 3 bases from V and 4 bases from J, with 13 bases in between. Germline CDR1 is SEHNR and CDR2 is FQNEAQ (reference sequence). The CDR3 DNA is TGTGCCAGCAGCTTCGGTCCTTTGGGTTACGAGCAGTACTTC. Amino acids: CASSFGPLGYEQYF.

The chain has TRBV7-9 and TRBJ2-1, with TRBD2 identical over 9 bases. The CDR3 runs to 16 residues. Losses at the gene ends were 5 bases for V and 7 bases for J; bases not matched to a gene: 12. Per germline, CDR1 SEHNR and CDR2 FQNEAQ (reference sequence). CDR3 in amino acids: CASSLQRGAPVNEQFF. Here the CDR3 DNA reads TGTGCCAGCAGCCTCCAGCGGGGGGCCCCCGTGAATGAGCAGTTCTTC.

The chain uses TRBV6-2 or TRBV6-3 and TRBJ1-1, with D unclear. Germline lookup yields CDR1 MNHEY and CDR2 SVGEGT. The CDR3 spans 14 residues. The V and J ends lost 0 bases and 9 bases respectively, with 14 bases between them. For the CDR3, the DNA is TGTGCCAGCAGTTACTCGGCCCTGACTCTTAAAGCTTTCTTT. Translated: CASSYSALTLKAFF.

This chain joins TRBV20-1 and TRBJ2-5; TRBD1 aligns across 7 bases. V was pared by 0 bases and J by 2 bases, with 0 bases of the junction left unmatched. This CDR3 comprises 13 residues. Germline CDR1 and CDR2: DFQATT and SNEGSKA (reference sequence). The CDR3 DNA sequence: TGCAGTGCTAGAGACAGGGGGCAAGAGACCCAGTACTTC. Translating gives CSARDRGQETQYF.

The chain links TRBV5-1 to TRBJ2-1; D is uncertain. With 2 bases removed from V and 10 bases from J, the gap between germline ends came to 10 bases. Germline CDR1 is SGHRS and CDR2 is YFSETQ. This CDR3 has 12 residues. The CDR3 reads CASSLRGVEQFF. In DNA form, the CDR3 reads TGCGCCAGCAGCTTACGAGGAGTCGAGCAGTTCTTC.

The rearrangement links TRBV7-9 to TRBJ1-6; the match to TRBD1 covers 8 bases. V was pared by 3 bases and J by 9 bases, with 7 bases of the junction left unmatched. This CDR3 has 15 residues. Germline V lookup: CDR1 SEHNR, CDR2 FQNEAQ (reference sequence). CDR3 amino acids: CASSFSAGGFSPLHF. CDR3 bases: TGTGCCAGCAGCTTCTCGGCAGGGGGCTTTTCACCCCTCCACTTT.

CDR3 in amino acids: CASSSRRGSNSPLHF. The CDR3 coding sequence is TGTGCCAGCAGCTCGCGCCGGGGATCGAATTCACCCCTCCACTTT. The rearrangement uses TRBV11-2 and TRBJ1-6; D is unclear. The germline gives CDR1 SGHAT, CDR2 FQNNGV. The CDR3 is 15 residues long. The V gene lost 4 bases and the J gene lost 7 bases, with 14 bases spanning the gap. Based on the CDR3 plus reference TRBV11-2 and TRBJ1-6, the full variable domain is EAGVAQSPRYKIIEKRQSVAFWCNPISGHATLYWYQQILGQGPKLLIQFQNNGVVDDSQLPKDRFSAERLKGVDSTLKIQPAKLEDSAVYLCASSSRRGSNSPLHFGNGTRLTVT.

This sequence joins TRBV12-3 or TRBV12-4 and TRBJ1-5, with 7 bases aligning to TRBD1. The CDR3 extends over 16 amino acids. Trimming at V came to 6 bases and at J to 0 bases, leaving 8 bases not matched to a gene. CDR3 protein: CASSPDQGVSNQPQHF. The CDR3 region has the DNA TGTGCCAGCAGCCCGGATCAGGGGGTTAGCAATCAGCCCCAGCATTTT.

This clonotype has just a few counts. This sequence joins TRBV27 and TRBJ2-4; no reliable D call. The J call could be wrong; TRBJ2-7 is a better fit for the DNA end. The CDR3 runs 15 residues. Germline assignment: CDR1 MNHEY and CDR2 SMNVEV (reference sequence). The CDR3 sequence: CASSFRASDSYEQYF. The CDR3 DNA reads TGTGCCAGCAGTTTCCGGGCCTCCGATTCCTACGAGCAGTACTTC.

This clonotype was seen only a few times. The chain uses TRBV20-1 and TRBJ2-7, with D possibly being TRBD1 (6 bases). In germline, CDR1 is DFQATT, CDR2 SNEGSKA (reference sequence). The V end was cut by 6 bases, the J end by 1 base, with 13 bases between. CDR3 length: 13 amino acids. CDR3 nucleotide sequence: TGCAGTGCCCGACAGGAGCATTCCTACGAGCAGTACTTC. Its translation: CSARQEHSYEQYF.

Turning to this clonotype: Sequence at one end of the junction differs from germline and may be a read error. The chain combines TRBV7-2 with TRBJ1-2; the match to TRBD1 covers 7 bases. In germline, CDR1 is SGHTA, CDR2 FQGNSA. CDR3 length: 15 amino acids. The DNA of the CDR3 is TGTGCCAGCAGCTTGACCCAACAGGGGATCTATGGCAACACCTTC. Amino acid sequence: CASSLTQQGIYGNTF. The full variable domain, completed using reference TRBV7-2 and TRBJ1-2, is GAGVSQSPSNKVTEKGKDVELRCDPISGHTALYWYRQSLGQGLEFLIYFQGNSAPDKSGLPSDRFSAERTGGSVSTLTIQRTQQEDSAVYLCASSLTQQGIYGNTFGSGTRLTVV.

The chain combines TRBV4-2 with TRBJ2-2, with no clear D. Germline CDR1 and CDR2: LGHNA and YNFKEQ. The ends were cut back, 3 bases at V and 6 bases at J, with 8 bases in the middle. This CDR3 region has 13 residues. The DNA of the CDR3 is TGTGCCAGCAGCCACAAGGGCCCCGGGGAGCTGTTTTTT. Its translation is CASSHKGPGELFF.

In its sample, this clonotype was seen once. At one boundary the junction diverges from the germline segment, which might be a read error. The chain is built from TRBV7-2 and TRBJ2-3; 7 positions agree with TRBD2. CDR1 is SGHTA, CDR2 FQGNSA, per germline. The CDR3 length is 17 residues. The CDR3 loop is CASSLARMREMGDMQYF. The CDR3 DNA is TGTGCCAGCAGCTTAGCCCGGATGCGGGAGATGGGAGATATGCAGTATTTT.

V gene TRBV3-1 combines with J gene TRBJ2-2, with 8 positions matching TRBD2. The CDR3 extends over 15 amino acids. Germline-derived CDR1 and CDR2 are LGHDT and YNNKEL (reference sequence). V lost 3 bases and J lost 1; bases outside the gene matches: 1. The DNA for the CDR3 is TGTGCCAGCAGCCAGCGGGGGGTGAACACCGGGGAGCTGTTTTTT. Amino acids: CASSQRGVNTGELFF.

The chain couples TRBV10-3 to TRBJ2-1; 7 bases align to TRBD2. V lost 7 bases to trimming and J lost 7 bases; unmatched junction nucleotides: 10. The CDR3 is 14 residues long. Germline lookup yields CDR1 ENHRY and CDR2 SYGVKD. CDR3 sequence: CAIKGGAGENEQFF. The DNA for the CDR3 is TGTGCCATCAAGGGCGGGGCGGGGGAGAATGAGCAGTTCTTC.

This chain connects TRBV29-1 to TRBJ2-1; possible D gene TRBD1, 5 bases. The end of the DNA fits TRBJ2-7 better, so the J call may be wrong. Germline CDR1 and CDR2: SQVTM and ANQGSEA. The CDR3 loop spans 13 amino acids. CDR3 protein: CSAGRDSYNEQYF. As DNA, the CDR3 is TGCAGCGCTGGTCGTGACAGCTACAATGAGCAGTACTTC.

The chain combines TRBV20-1 with TRBJ1-2; no firm D call. CDR3 length: 12 residues. V lost 7 bases to trimming and J lost 0 bases, with 9 bases between them. Germline V gene sequence: CDR1 DFQATT, CDR2 SNEGSKA (reference sequence). This CDR3 is CSVLSANYGYTF. In nucleotides, the CDR3 is TGCAGTGTCCTTTCTGCTAACTATGGCTACACCTTC.

This clonotype appeared a single time. The chain couples TRBV6-2 or TRBV6-3 to TRBJ2-7; D call uncertain. Germline V gene data show CDR1 as MNHEY and CDR2 as SVGEGT. V was trimmed by 0 bases and J by 2 bases, leaving 11 bases between them. CDR3 size: 15 residues. The DNA for the CDR3 is TGTGCCAGCAGTTACTCGAGTAAGGACCCCTACGAGCAGTACTTC. It yields the protein CASSYSSKDPYEQYF.

This clonotype was seen only a few times. J is TRBJ2-3 and V is TRBV20-1; 9 bases line up with TRBD2. The CDR3 runs to 15 residues. The germline V gene has CDR1 DFQATT and CDR2 SNEGSKA (reference sequence). The J segment lost 8 bases and the V segment lost 5 bases, leaving 14 bases of the junction unmatched. The CDR3 sequence is CSAPLRRGGAGTQYF. As DNA, the CDR3 is TGCAGTGCTCCACTACGTCGCGGGGGGGCCGGTACGCAGTATTTT.

The genes are TRBV28 and TRBJ2-4, with 8 bases fitting TRBD1. The CDR3 consists of 14 residues. The germline V gene encodes CDR1 MDHEN and CDR2 SYDVKM. V shed 10 bases and J 1 base; nucleotides not matched to a gene: 6. The CDR3: CAIQGAGAKNIQYF. Here the CDR3 DNA reads TGTGCCATCCAGGGGGCGGGTGCCAAAAACATTCAGTACTTC.